The clone carrying this T cell receptor beta chain was seen a few times. Its antigen remains unidentified. Germline lookup yields CDR1 MGHRA and CDR2 YSYEKL. CDR3 length: 14 amino acids. J gave up 6 bases and V 1 base, and 2 bases lay outside the gene matches. Data came from immunoSEQ multiplex PCR; TCRdb stores just in-frame clones and leaves some out. Counted here are tens of thousands of clones, 70% to 85% occurring once; the ten biggest clones make up 25% to 30%. This sample is part of a study of OX40 agonist ivuxolimab in advanced cancers. Findings of the study overall: CD4+ and CD8+ blood T cells expanded clonally by week 6 at 0.1 to 3.0 mg/kg.

The TCR comes from an adult with an advanced solid tumor such as melanoma, head and neck, liver or kidney cancer. Sample: CD4+ or CD8+ T cells sorted from blood, taken in a trial of the OX40 agonist ivuxolimab. This chain connects TRBV4-1 to TRBJ2-7; TRBD2 matches 11 bases. The CDR3 DNA follows: TGCGCCAGCAGCCAAGTACTAGCGGGAGTCGAGCAGTACTTC. Translated: CASSQVLAGVEQYF.